These T cell receptor beta chains were read from a single sample in a study of blood T cell repertoires in COVID-19. Using immunoSEQ multiplex PCR, the repertoire was profiled, and TCRdb retains in-frame clones only, with some absent. Among 220,000 or so clones, approximately 82% were seen once, and the ten largest hold approximately 1.9%. The sample consisted of peripheral blood. Source of these receptors: a woman over 75 with acute or convalescent COVID-19. Each CDR3 is given with its conserved first and last residue. The D gene is left open where the match is weak. A row's size may be missing; if present it is once, few, many or a size class.

clone size	V gene	J gene	D gene	CDR3 DNA	CDR3 protein
NA	TRBV5-4	TRBJ2-7	TRBD2	TGTGCCAGCAGCGTCTCAGCGGGGGGACCCTACGAGCAGTACTTC	CASSVSAGGPYEQYF
NA	TRBV2	TRBJ2-5	NA	TGTGCCAGCAGTTTATCAGGGGGGACCCGGGACCAGTACTTC	CASSLSGGTRDQYF
NA	TRBV5-1	TRBJ1-6	TRBD1	TGCGCCAGCAGCTTGTCCGGGACAGGGACCAAACGTAATTCACCCCTCCACTTT	CASSLSGTGTKRNSPLHF
NA	TRBV19	TRBJ1-1	NA	TGTGCCAGTAGTATAAAACAGGGTGTCACTGAAGCTTTCTTT	CASSIKQGVTEAFF
NA	TRBV30	TRBJ1-5	NA	TGTGCCTGGAGTGTAGCGGTGGGTCAGCCCCAGCATTTT	CAWSVAVGQPQHF
NA	TRBV5-1	TRBJ1-6	NA	TGCGCCAGCAGCTTAACGGGGTCAGGGGATAATTCACCCCTCCACTTT	CASSLTGSGDNSPLHF
NA	TRBV11-1	TRBJ1-1	NA	TGTGCCAGCAGCTTTGCGGGGAGCACTGAAGCTTTCTTT	CASSFAGSTEAFF
NA	TRBV28	TRBJ1-1	TRBD1	TGTGCCAGCAGTTTGTGGGACAGGCGGAACACTGAAGCTTTCTTT	CASSLWDRRNTEAFF
NA	TRBV3-1/TRBV3-2	TRBJ2-7	TRBD1	TGTGCCAGCAGCCAGGGGACAGGAACTTACTACGAGCAGTACTTC	CASSQGTGTYYEQYF
NA	TRBV19	TRBJ2-1	TRBD2	TGTGCCAGTAGTATATATAGGGCGGGAGGGCCAGGTGAGCAGTTCTTC	CASSIYRAGGPGEQFF
NA	TRBV19	TRBJ1-2	NA	TGTGCCAGTATAGGAAAGGTTGCAGGAACCTATGGCTACACCTTC	CASIGKVAGTYGYTF
NA	TRBV4-3	TRBJ2-3	TRBD2	TGCGCCAGCAGCCAAGGCTGGTCTAGCGGGAGGCTTTCCAGCACAGATACGCAGTATTTT	CASSQGWSSGRLSSTDTQYF
NA	TRBV5-1	TRBJ2-7	NA	TGCGCCAGCCACGGGGGCGGACAGGCATACGAGCAGTACTTC	CASHGGGQAYEQYF
NA	TRBV27	TRBJ2-7	NA	TGTGCCAGCAGTTATCTGGGGGGCTCCTACGAGCAGTACTTC	CASSYLGGSYEQYF
NA	TRBV30	TRBJ1-2	TRBD1	TGTGCCTGGAGTGTACGTTCAGGGGGACATGGCTACACCTTC	CAWSVRSGGHGYTF
NA	TRBV6-1	TRBJ1-2	TRBD1	TGTGCCAGCAGTGAAGCAAGGACAGGGTTCTATGGCTACACCTTC	CASSEARTGFYGYTF
NA	TRBV7-2	TRBJ1-6	TRBD1	TGTGCCAGCAGCCCCCAACAGGGGAAAGGTTCACCCCTCCACTTT	CASSPQQGKGSPLHF
once	TRBV7-2	TRBJ2-2	TRBD2	TGTGCCAGCAGCCTTAGCGGGGGGGCTTATCTCGGGGAGCTGTTTTTT	CASSLSGGAYLGELFF
NA	TRBV4-2	TRBJ2-1	TRBD2	TGTGCCAGCAGCAAACTAGCGGGAGGTACCAATGAGCAGTTCTTC	CASSKLAGGTNEQFF
NA	TRBV6-2/TRBV6-3	TRBJ2-7	TRBD2	TGTGCCAGCAGTTGGCCTAGCGGGATCTCCTACGAGCAGTACTTC	CASSWPSGISYEQYF
few	TRBV12-3/TRBV12-4	TRBJ1-1	NA	TGTGCCAGCAGTCCGCAGGGGCGCACTGAAGCTTTCTTT	CASSPQGRTEAFF
few	TRBV20-1	TRBJ2-1	NA	TGCAGTGCCACAAAAAACAATGAGCAGTTCTTC	CSATKNNEQFF
NA	TRBV9	TRBJ2-3	TRBD2	TGTGCCAGCAGCGTAGGGGGACTAGCGGAGAACACAGATACGCAGTATTTT	CASSVGGLAENTDTQYF
NA	TRBV12-3/TRBV12-4	TRBJ1-1	NA	TGTGCCAGCTCGTCACAGGGCTTTGGCGCTTTCTTT	CASSSQGFGAFF
NA	TRBV12-3/TRBV12-4	TRBJ1-2	TRBD1	TGTGCCAGCAGTACGGACAGGGAGAGCGGCTACACCTTC	CASSTDRESGYTF
few	TRBV6-1	TRBJ1-1	TRBD1	TGTGCCAGCAGTGAAAGGAGGGGGCAGAACACTGAAGCTTTCTTT	CASSERRGQNTEAFF
few	TRBV19	TRBJ1-2	NA	TGTGCCAGTAGTTGGGGGGACTATGGCTACACCTTC	CASSWGDYGYTF
NA	TRBV12-3/TRBV12-4	TRBJ1-1	NA	TGTGCCAGCAGTTACAGGGAGAAGGCTGAAGCTTTCTTT	CASSYREKAEAFF
once	TRBV15	TRBJ1-1	TRBD1	TGTGCCACGACCACCCCCGGGACAGGGGCTACTGAAGCTTTCTTT	CATTTPGTGATEAFF
NA	TRBV7-6	TRBJ2-5	NA	TGTGCCAGCAGCTTTCGAACGACGACAGGCCAAGAGACCCAGTACTTC	CASSFRTTTGQETQYF
once	TRBV7-9	TRBJ1-4	NA	TGTGCCAGCAGCTTAGGCAACAGGGCTGAAAAACTGTTTTTT	CASSLGNRAEKLFF
NA	TRBV5-5	TRBJ2-1	TRBD2	TGTGCCAGCAGCTTAGCTAGCGGGTACAATGAGCAGTTCTTC	CASSLASGYNEQFF
NA	TRBV28	TRBJ1-2	NA	TGTGCCAGCAGTTTAAACAGCTATGGCTACACCTTC	CASSLNSYGYTF
NA	TRBV5-5	TRBJ1-2	NA	TGTGCCAGCAGCCCAAGGACAGTTAGATCTAACTATGGCTACACCTTC	CASSPRTVRSNYGYTF
NA	TRBV5-1	TRBJ1-1	NA	TGCGCCAGCAGCGCCGGGACTAACACTGAAGCTTTCTTT	CASSAGTNTEAFF
NA	TRBV20-1	TRBJ2-1	NA	TGCAGTGCTAGGTCAGGGGCAGAGCAGTTCTTC	CSARSGAEQFF
NA	TRBV5-1	TRBJ1-1	TRBD1	TGCGCCAGCAGCGTGACAGGGGGCCGCGAAGCTTTCTTT	CASSVTGGREAFF
NA	TRBV7-6	TRBJ1-6	NA	TGTGCCAGCAGCTTGAACCCCTCGACAACAAGCTCCTATAATTCACCCCTCCACTTT	CASSLNPSTTSSYNSPLHF
once	TRBV5-5	TRBJ2-1	NA	TGTGCCAGCAGCTTGATGACTGCCTCCTACAATGAGCAGTTCTTC	CASSLMTASYNEQFF
NA	TRBV7-8	TRBJ1-2	NA	TGTGCCAGCAGCTTAGGGGGCCTAACGGAGATCTATGGCTACACCTTC	CASSLGGLTEIYGYTF
few	TRBV7-3	TRBJ2-2	NA	TGTGCCAGCAGCTTGGCGACGAACAGGGAGAAAGGCGGGGAGCTGTTTTTT	CASSLATNREKGGELFF
NA	TRBV6-2/TRBV6-3	TRBJ2-1	NA	TGTGCCAGCAGTTACTTCCTCGGCGGCTCCTACAATGAGCAGTTCTTC	CASSYFLGGSYNEQFF
once	TRBV4-2	TRBJ2-2	TRBD2	TGTGCCAGCAGCGACACTAGCGGGGGGGCCGGGGAGCTGTTTTTT	CASSDTSGGAGELFF
NA	TRBV30	TRBJ2-7	TRBD1	TGTGCCTGGAATCACGGACAGGGCTACGAGCAGTACTTC	CAWNHGQGYEQYF
NA	TRBV3-1/TRBV3-2	TRBJ2-1	TRBD2	TGTGCCAGCAGCCAAGATTATCCGACTAGCGGCTATTACAATGAGCAGTTCTTC	CASSQDYPTSGYYNEQFF
NA	TRBV5-4	TRBJ1-6	TRBD1	TGTGCCAGCAGCCTCCGGGACAGGGTTTCACCCCTCCACTTT	CASSLRDRVSPLHF
once	TRBV29-1	TRBJ2-5	TRBD1	TGCAGCGTTGAAACCAGGGGGCCTGTTTTGGAGACCCAGTACTTC	CSVETRGPVLETQYF
NA	TRBV19	TRBJ2-1	NA	TGTGCCAGTAGTATAGACAGGGGAAGGAATGAGCAGTTCTTC	CASSIDRGRNEQFF
NA	TRBV2	TRBJ1-5	TRBD1	TGTGCCAGCCAAGCACTAAAGGGACAGGGTAGTCAGCCCCAGCATTTT	CASQALKGQGSQPQHF
NA	TRBV4-2	TRBJ2-7	NA	TGTGCCAGCAGCTACAGCACGGGAGTTCAGAACGAGCAGTACTTC	CASSYSTGVQNEQYF
NA	TRBV18	TRBJ1-2	TRBD1	TGTGCCAGCTCACCACTGGACAGGGTACAGTATGGCTACACCTTC	CASSPLDRVQYGYTF
once	TRBV19	TRBJ2-7	TRBD2	TGTGCCAGTAGTGTCCTAGCGGCTGACGTGCAGTACTTC	CASSVLAADVQYF
NA	TRBV18	TRBJ1-2	TRBD1	TGTGCCAGCTCGCAGACAGGGGACTATGGCTACACCTTC	CASSQTGDYGYTF
NA	TRBV24-1	TRBJ2-3	NA	TGTGCCACCAGACAGGACAGCACAGATACGCAGTATTTT	CATRQDSTDTQYF